The rows below give T cell receptor beta chains drawn from one sample of a study of molecular identifiers for immune sequencing clone quantification. TCRdb used MiXCR to reprocess the PCR reads, holding one entry per CDR3 protein. Counted here are around 460,000 distinct CDR3 sequences, around a fifth occurring once; the ten biggest clones make up 0.7% to 1%. The source material was naive CD8+ T cells from blood, with Jurkat cell RNA spiked in. These receptor sequences come from a human donor in good health. Some libraries in this study had Jurkat cell RNA spiked in. Each CDR3 is given with its conserved first and last residue. Each record gives: D gene, V gene, clone size, J gene, CDR3 protein, CDR3 DNA. D genes are given only for firm matches. Clone size, where shown, is once, few, many, or a class for clones that have expanded.

d_gene: TRBD1; v_gene: TRBV19; abundance: NA; j_gene: TRBJ2-5; CDR3aa: CASRRSTGGGETQYF; CDR3nt: TGTGCCAGTAGGCGTTCGACAGGGGGCGGAGAGACCCAGTACTTC
d_gene: NA; v_gene: TRBV4-3; abundance: NA; j_gene: TRBJ1-5; CDR3aa: CASSQGANIGGEPQHF; CDR3nt: TGCGCCAGCAGCCAAGGAGCGAACATCGGGGGCGAGCCCCAGCATTTT
d_gene: NA; v_gene: TRBV7-6; abundance: NA; j_gene: TRBJ2-2; CDR3aa: CASSTGVRNMNTGELFF; CDR3nt: TGTGCCAGCAGCACGGGAGTGCGGAACATGAACACCGGGGAGCTGTTTTTT
d_gene: NA; v_gene: TRBV27; abundance: NA; j_gene: TRBJ2-7; CDR3aa: CASSLKQSYEQYF; CDR3nt: TGTGCCAGCAGTTTAAAACAGTCCTACGAGCAGTACTTC
d_gene: NA; v_gene: TRBV20-1; abundance: many; j_gene: TRBJ2-3; CDR3aa: CSARVPRHTDTQYF; CDR3nt: TGCAGTGCTAGAGTCCCGCGACACACAGATACGCAGTATTTT
d_gene: NA; v_gene: TRBV4-3; abundance: NA; j_gene: TRBJ2-5; CDR3aa: CASSQDPTEQETQYF; CDR3nt: TGCGCCAGCAGCCAAGATCCCACAGAACAAGAGACCCAGTACTTC
d_gene: NA; v_gene: TRBV19; abundance: NA; j_gene: TRBJ1-1; CDR3aa: CASNIEGIGEAFF; CDR3nt: TGTGCCAGTAATATTGAGGGGATCGGGGAAGCTTTCTTT
d_gene: NA; v_gene: TRBV4-3; abundance: many; j_gene: TRBJ1-2; CDR3aa: CASSQDSQDSSFYGYTF; CDR3nt: TGCGCCAGCAGCCAAGATTCGCAGGACAGTAGTTTCTATGGCTACACCTTC
d_gene: NA; v_gene: TRBV6-2/TRBV6-3; abundance: many; j_gene: TRBJ1-1; CDR3aa: CASSYVEVSEAFF; CDR3nt: TGTGCCAGCAGTTACGTCGAAGTCTCGGAGGCTTTCTTT
d_gene: NA; v_gene: TRBV4-1; abundance: many; j_gene: TRBJ1-1; CDR3aa: CASSQDRRTNMNTEAFF; CDR3nt: TGCGCCAGCAGCCAAGACCGACGAACAAATATGAACACTGAAGCTTTCTTT
d_gene: NA; v_gene: TRBV5-1; abundance: NA; j_gene: TRBJ2-5; CDR3aa: CASGLPLQETQYF; CDR3nt: TGCGCCAGCGGCTTGCCCCTACAAGAGACCCAGTACTTC
d_gene: TRBD1; v_gene: TRBV6-6; abundance: many; j_gene: TRBJ2-7; CDR3aa: CASIVGTGPYEQYF; CDR3nt: TGTGCCAGCATTGTTGGGACAGGCCCCTACGAGCAGTACTTC
d_gene: TRBD1; v_gene: TRBV6-6; abundance: many; j_gene: TRBJ2-6; CDR3aa: CASTEQGVRGANVLTF; CDR3nt: TGTGCCAGCACCGAGCAGGGGGTCCGGGGGGCCAACGTCCTGACTTTC
d_gene: TRBD2; v_gene: TRBV4-2; abundance: NA; j_gene: TRBJ2-3; CDR3aa: CAGSQDFGGLAGVTDTQYF; CDR3nt: TGTGCCGGCAGCCAAGATTTTGGGGGGCTAGCGGGAGTAACAGATACGCAGTATTTT
d_gene: NA; v_gene: TRBV4-1; abundance: many; j_gene: TRBJ2-5; CDR3aa: CASSHLVQETQYF; CDR3nt: TGCGCCAGCAGCCACCTGGTCCAAGAGACCCAGTACTTC
d_gene: TRBD1; v_gene: TRBV13; abundance: many; j_gene: TRBJ2-7; CDR3aa: CASSSDREYEQYF; CDR3nt: TGTGCCAGCAGCTCGGACAGGGAGTACGAGCAGTACTTC
d_gene: TRBD2; v_gene: TRBV4-1; abundance: few; j_gene: TRBJ2-1; CDR3aa: CASSQGARGINEQFF; CDR3nt: TGCGCCAGCAGCCAAGGGGCGCGGGGGATCAATGAGCAGTTCTTC
d_gene: NA; v_gene: TRBV7-8; abundance: NA; j_gene: TRBJ1-2; CDR3aa: CASSLYWTPELGYTF; CDR3nt: TGTGCCAGCAGCTTATATTGGACACCTGAGCTAGGCTACACCTTC
d_gene: TRBD1; v_gene: TRBV6-5; abundance: many; j_gene: TRBJ1-1; CDR3aa: CASSYTGAGGSTEAFF; CDR3nt: TGTGCCAGCAGTTACACCGGGGCAGGGGGGAGCACTGAAGCTTTCTTT
d_gene: NA; v_gene: TRBV15; abundance: few; j_gene: TRBJ2-1; CDR3aa: CATSSSRTSGHEQFF; CDR3nt: TGTGCCACCAGCAGTAGCCGGACCTCCGGTCATGAGCAGTTCTTC
d_gene: TRBD2; v_gene: TRBV4-1; abundance: few; j_gene: TRBJ2-1; CDR3aa: CASSPRGAGVPHEQFF; CDR3nt: TGCGCCAGCAGCCCGCGGGGAGCGGGGGTCCCCCATGAGCAGTTCTTC
d_gene: TRBD2; v_gene: TRBV27; abundance: few; j_gene: TRBJ2-7; CDR3aa: CASSPDPGGNYEQYF; CDR3nt: TGTGCCAGCAGCCCCGACCCCGGGGGGAACTACGAGCAGTACTTC
d_gene: NA; v_gene: TRBV11-2; abundance: NA; j_gene: TRBJ2-1; CDR3aa: CASSLVSSYNEQFF; CDR3nt: TGTGCCAGCAGCTTAGTGAGTTCCTACAATGAGCAGTTCTTC
d_gene: NA; v_gene: TRBV29-1; abundance: NA; j_gene: TRBJ2-2; CDR3aa: CSVRPATGELFF; CDR3nt: TGCAGCGTTAGACCGGCCACCGGGGAGCTGTTTTTT
d_gene: TRBD2; v_gene: TRBV7-2; abundance: many; j_gene: TRBJ2-7; CDR3aa: CASSLAPPGLAETYEQYF; CDR3nt: TGTGCCAGCAGCTTAGCGCCACCGGGACTAGCGGAGACCTACGAGCAGTACTTC
d_gene: NA; v_gene: TRBV5-5; abundance: NA; j_gene: TRBJ1-5; CDR3aa: CASSTHISNQPQHF; CDR3nt: TGTGCCAGCAGCACGCATATCAGCAATCAGCCCCAGCATTTT
d_gene: NA; v_gene: TRBV30; abundance: NA; j_gene: TRBJ1-2; CDR3aa: CAWSVRPKGVNYGYTF; CDR3nt: TGTGCCTGGAGTGTACGTCCGAAAGGGGTGAACTATGGCTACACCTTC
d_gene: NA; v_gene: TRBV7-6; abundance: NA; j_gene: TRBJ1-1; CDR3aa: CASSGRIGGYGGKTDTEAFF; CDR3nt: TGTGCCAGCAGCGGACGGATAGGAGGGTACGGGGGGAAGACGGACACTGAAGCTTTCTTT
d_gene: NA; v_gene: TRBV13; abundance: few; j_gene: TRBJ1-1; CDR3aa: CASSSRVYSEAFF; CDR3nt: TGTGCCAGCAGCTCCAGGGTGTATAGTGAAGCTTTCTTT
d_gene: TRBD1; v_gene: TRBV24-1; abundance: NA; j_gene: TRBJ2-1; CDR3aa: CATSEQTGGSYNEQFF; CDR3nt: TGTGCCACCAGTGAGCAAACAGGGGGGTCCTACAATGAGCAGTTCTTC
d_gene: NA; v_gene: TRBV6-2/TRBV6-3; abundance: many; j_gene: TRBJ1-1; CDR3aa: CASIQGPNTEAFF; CDR3nt: TGTGCCAGCATTCAGGGGCCTAACACTGAAGCTTTCTTT
d_gene: NA; v_gene: TRBV5-5; abundance: few; j_gene: TRBJ2-3; CDR3aa: CASSKHKTGTLTDTQYF; CDR3nt: TGTGCCAGCAGCAAGCACAAAACCGGGACCCTCACAGATACGCAGTATTTT
d_gene: NA; v_gene: TRBV2; abundance: NA; j_gene: TRBJ1-1; CDR3aa: CASSPSGWTEAFF; CDR3nt: TGTGCCAGCAGTCCGTCCGGTTGGACAGAAGCTTTCTTT
d_gene: TRBD2; v_gene: TRBV7-6; abundance: NA; j_gene: TRBJ2-5; CDR3aa: CASSYTRLAGGPETQYF; CDR3nt: TGTGCCAGCAGCTACACCCGACTAGCGGGAGGGCCTGAGACCCAGTACTTC
d_gene: NA; v_gene: TRBV7-2; abundance: many; j_gene: TRBJ2-7; CDR3aa: CASSFFRGTSYEQYF; CDR3nt: TGTGCCAGCAGCTTTTTCAGGGGAACCTCCTACGAGCAGTACTTC
d_gene: NA; v_gene: TRBV6-4; abundance: many; j_gene: TRBJ2-1; CDR3aa: CASSDSPLAPYNEQFF; CDR3nt: TGTGCCAGCAGTGACTCTCCCCTGGCCCCTTACAATGAGCAGTTCTTC
d_gene: NA; v_gene: TRBV4-3; abundance: many; j_gene: TRBJ1-1; CDR3aa: CASSQEQGTEFWTEAFF; CDR3nt: TGCGCCAGCAGCCAAGAGCAGGGCACGGAGTTTTGGACTGAAGCTTTCTTT
d_gene: NA; v_gene: TRBV4-3; abundance: many; j_gene: TRBJ2-7; CDR3aa: CASSQEVLASYEQYF; CDR3nt: TGCGCCAGCAGCCAAGAAGTCCTAGCGAGTTACGAGCAGTACTTC
d_gene: NA; v_gene: TRBV15; abundance: NA; j_gene: TRBJ2-2; CDR3aa: CATSRPRRQGSSAGELFF; CDR3nt: TGTGCCACCAGCAGACCGAGGAGGCAGGGGTCGTCGGCCGGGGAGCTGTTTTTT
d_gene: TRBD2; v_gene: TRBV29-1; abundance: few; j_gene: TRBJ2-7; CDR3aa: CSVSSGGIQYEQYF; CDR3nt: TGCAGCGTATCTAGCGGGGGGATCCAATACGAGCAGTACTTC
d_gene: NA; v_gene: TRBV9; abundance: NA; j_gene: TRBJ2-2; CDR3aa: CASSVGGAGVSTGELFF; CDR3nt: TGTGCCAGCAGCGTGGGGGGGGCGGGAGTGTCCACCGGGGAGCTGTTTTTT
d_gene: TRBD1; v_gene: TRBV12-5; abundance: many; j_gene: TRBJ1-3; CDR3aa: CASGLRQGLFSGNTIYF; CDR3nt: TGTGCTAGTGGTTTGAGACAGGGTCTTTTCTCTGGAAACACCATATATTTT
d_gene: NA; v_gene: TRBV7-6; abundance: NA; j_gene: TRBJ2-3; CDR3aa: CASSLAQGFTDRQYF; CDR3nt: TGTGCCAGCAGCTTAGCGCAGGGGTTCACGGATAGGCAGTATTTT
d_gene: NA; v_gene: TRBV9; abundance: NA; j_gene: TRBJ2-4; CDR3aa: CASRFRDPRDLAKNTQYF; CDR3nt: TGTGCCAGCAGATTCCGGGACCCAAGAGATCTAGCCAAAAACACTCAGTACTTC
d_gene: NA; v_gene: TRBV28; abundance: NA; j_gene: TRBJ1-5; CDR3aa: CASIGSASNQPQHF; CDR3nt: TGTGCCAGCATCGGATCAGCATCCAATCAGCCCCAGCATTTT
d_gene: NA; v_gene: TRBV24-1; abundance: few; j_gene: TRBJ2-3; CDR3aa: CATSERDLDTQYF; CDR3nt: TGTGCCACCAGTGAGAGGGATTTAGATACGCAGTATTTT
d_gene: TRBD1; v_gene: TRBV27; abundance: few; j_gene: TRBJ2-1; CDR3aa: CASGAGQGYMNEQFF; CDR3nt: TGTGCCAGCGGTGCCGGACAGGGTTATATGAATGAGCAGTTCTTC
d_gene: NA; v_gene: TRBV25-1; abundance: NA; j_gene: TRBJ2-3; CDR3aa: CASSEWGATDTQYF; CDR3nt: TGTGCCAGCAGTGAATGGGGGGCCACAGATACGCAGTATTTT
d_gene: TRBD2; v_gene: TRBV5-4; abundance: few; j_gene: TRBJ2-1; CDR3aa: CASSPWTSGEPNEQFF; CDR3nt: TGTGCCAGCAGCCCGTGGACTAGCGGGGAGCCCAATGAGCAGTTCTTC
d_gene: TRBD1; v_gene: TRBV24-1; abundance: few; j_gene: TRBJ2-2; CDR3aa: CATSGGQAFGGELFF; CDR3nt: TGTGCCACCAGTGGGGGACAGGCTTTTGGAGGGGAGCTGTTTTTT
d_gene: NA; v_gene: TRBV5-6; abundance: many; j_gene: TRBJ1-1; CDR3aa: CASSLSNGNTEAFF; CDR3nt: TGTGCCAGCAGCTTGTCAAACGGGAACACTGAAGCTTTCTTT
d_gene: TRBD1; v_gene: TRBV19; abundance: few; j_gene: TRBJ1-2; CDR3aa: CASSMDSTGGDGYTF; CDR3nt: TGTGCCAGTAGTATGGATTCCACAGGGGGCGATGGCTACACCTTC